The entry below gives a single TCR beta chain sequence along with its context. The same CDR3 can be traced to other DNA sequences in this sample. Produced via immunoSEQ multiplex PCR; TCRdb's table is partial and in-frame only. This table holds around 130,000 clones, roughly 93% found once. The sample comes from a study of T cell responses to AZD1222 COVID-19 vaccine. CDR1 and CDR2 from the germline V gene are SGDLS and YYNGEE. V lost 2 bases, J lost 4 bases, and 9 bases lay in between. The CDR3 totals 13 residues. The starting material was peripheral blood, obtained on day 0 of AZD1222 vaccination. The sequence came from an adult in good health. This chain joins TRBV9 and TRBJ1-2; D is undetermined. The CDR3 region is CASSVGGLYGYTF. The CDR3 bases are TGTGCCAGCAGCGTGGGAGGACTCTATGGCTACACCTTC.